Listed below are T cell receptor beta chains from one sample, sequenced in a study of CD8 T cells in Susac syndrome. TCRdb re-called the immunoSEQ multiplex PCR reads through MiXCR, storing one row per CDR3 protein. The table has about 120,000 distinct CDR3 sequences, around 94% seen once. Sequences were obtained from CD8+ T cells from PBMCs. Receptor source: a human donor with Susac syndrome. CDR3s include the opening cysteine and the closing phenylalanine or tryptophan. A D gene is named only where the DNA matches it firmly. The listing skips clone size in some rows; elsewhere it reads once, few, many or a size class.

>TRBV12-5|-|-|TRBJ2-1
CASGPHGDEQFF
TGTGCTAGTGGCCCTCACGGGGATGAGCAGTTCTTC
>TRBV27|-|-|TRBJ1-2
CASSFWDEGGAAYGYTF
TGTGCCAGCAGTTTTTGGGACGAAGGCGGCGCGGCTTATGGCTACACCTTC
>TRBV6-5|-|-|TRBJ2-5
CASSYSTEDQETQYF
TGTGCCAGCAGTTATAGCACGGAGGACCAAGAGACCCAGTACTTC
>TRBV7-8|-|-|TRBJ2-7
CASSLEGTGTRLYEQYF
TGTGCCAGCAGCTTAGAGGGGACGGGCACCAGACTCTACGAGCAGTACTTC
>TRBV5-1|-|TRBD2|TRBJ2-7
CASSADPGLAGEQYF
TGCGCCAGCAGCGCAGACCCCGGACTAGCGGGAGAGCAGTACTTC
>TRBV12-3/TRBV12-4|-|TRBD2|TRBJ2-7
CASTLGLAGVHEQYF
TGTGCCAGCACCTTGGGACTAGCGGGAGTTCACGAGCAGTACTTC
>TRBV5-1|-|TRBD2|TRBJ2-1
CASSLFGLAGGSSYNEQFF
TGCGCCAGCAGCTTGTTCGGACTAGCGGGGGGGAGCTCCTACAATGAGCAGTTCTTC
>TRBV6-2/TRBV6-3|-|TRBD2|TRBJ2-7
CASSPVTGGPGEQYF
TGTGCCAGCAGCCCAGTAACGGGAGGGCCGGGGGAGCAGTACTTC
>TRBV2|-|-|TRBJ1-2
CASRGRADNGYTF
TGTGCCAGCAGGGGCAGGGCTGACAATGGCTACACCTTC
>TRBV7-2|once|-|TRBJ2-2
CASSFSRSGTGELFF
TGTGCCAGCAGCTTCAGTCGCTCGGGAACCGGGGAGCTGTTTTTT
>TRBV4-3|-|-|TRBJ2-4
CASSQETSAAQDIQYF
TGCGCCAGCAGCCAAGAGACTTCGGCTGCCCAGGACATTCAGTACTTC
>TRBV7-2|-|-|TRBJ1-2
CASSLAGGAEGYTF
TGTGCCAGCAGCTTAGCTGGCGGGGCGGAGGGCTACACCTTC
>TRBV6-6|once|TRBD1|TRBJ1-1
CASYQGAEAFF
TGTGCCAGCTATCAGGGGGCTGAAGCTTTCTTT
>TRBV15|-|TRBD2|TRBJ2-2
CATSRAPWTSGSLNTGELFF
TGTGCCACCAGCAGAGCCCCATGGACTAGCGGGAGTCTCAACACCGGGGAGCTGTTTTTT
>TRBV5-4|-|-|TRBJ1-2
CASSKDPYGYTF
TGTGCCAGCAGCAAGGACCCCTATGGCTACACCTTC
>TRBV29-1|-|TRBD2|TRBJ2-7
CSALAGDRSYEQYF
TGCAGCGCCTTAGCGGGAGACCGCTCCTACGAGCAGTACTTC
>TRBV20-1|-|-|TRBJ1-1
CSARDRQRGETEAFF
TGCAGTGCTAGGGACCGACAGAGGGGGGAGACTGAAGCTTTCTTT
>TRBV20-1|once|-|TRBJ1-3
CSASGTNSGNTIYF
TGCAGTGCGTCCGGGACCAACTCTGGAAACACCATATATTTT
>TRBV7-9|-|-|TRBJ2-3
CASSFAGQGTDTQYF
TGTGCCAGCAGCTTCGCCGGCCAGGGCACAGATACGCAGTATTTT
>TRBV5-4|-|TRBD1|TRBJ2-1
CASSEGDRAYNEQFF
TGTGCCAGCAGCGAAGGAGACAGGGCATACAATGAGCAGTTCTTC
>TRBV11-2|once|-|TRBJ1-2
CASSIGPGQANYGYTF
TGTGCCAGCAGCATCGGACCGGGCCAAGCTAACTATGGCTACACCTTC
>TRBV7-3|-|-|TRBJ2-3
CASSPQTSTDTQYF
TGTGCCAGCAGCCCCCAGACTAGCACAGATACGCAGTATTTT
>TRBV4-1|-|-|TRBJ2-7
CASSLARSSYEQYF
TGCGCCAGCAGCCTGGCGCGGAGCTCCTACGAGCAGTACTTC
>TRBV12-3/TRBV12-4|-|-|TRBJ2-1
CASSLWGAHNEQFF
TGTGCCAGCAGTTTATGGGGCGCTCACAATGAGCAGTTCTTC
>TRBV10-3|-|-|TRBJ2-7
CAISESPRLGEQYF
TGTGCCATCAGTGAGTCCCCTCGCCTCGGCGAGCAGTACTTC
>TRBV27|-|TRBD1|TRBJ1-5
CASCPTGGHSAQHF
TGTGCCAGCTGCCCGACAGGGGGCCACTCGGCCCAGCATTTT
>TRBV3-1|-|TRBD1|TRBJ2-7
CASSIDRGYEQYF
TGTGCCAGCAGCATTGACAGGGGCTACGAGCAGTACTTC
>TRBV6-6|-|-|TRBJ2-7
CASSNGRLGEQYF
TGTGCCAGCAGTAACGGACGCCTGGGGGAGCAGTACTTC
>TRBV7-9|-|-|TRBJ2-7
CASSFTTYEQYF
TGTGCCAGCAGCTTCACCACCTACGAGCAGTACTTC
>TRBV6-2/TRBV6-3|-|-|TRBJ2-6
CASSRTDSSSGANVLTF
TGTGCCAGCAGTCGGACAGACTCGAGCTCTGGGGCCAACGTCCTGACTTTC
>TRBV13|-|TRBD2|TRBJ2-7
CASRTSGRKYEQYF
TGTGCCAGCCGGACTAGCGGACGGAAGTACGAGCAGTACTTC
>TRBV20-1|once|TRBD2|TRBJ2-7
CSAKSLAGGYEQYF
TGCAGTGCTAAGAGTCTAGCGGGAGGGTACGAGCAGTACTTC
>TRBV13|-|TRBD1|TRBJ2-7
CASSQPGTGEGEQYF
TGTGCCAGCAGCCAACCGGGGACAGGGGAAGGCGAGCAGTACTTC
>TRBV13|-|-|TRBJ2-7
CASSVTTELKQYF
TGTGCCAGCAGCGTAACGACAGAATTAAAGCAGTACTTC
>TRBV2|-|-|TRBJ1-1
CASSLGPYAEAFF
TGTGCCAGCAGTCTAGGGCCGTACGCTGAAGCTTTCTTT
>TRBV12-3/TRBV12-4|-|TRBD1|TRBJ1-1
CASSPTGSGTEAFF
TGTGCCAGCAGTCCGACAGGGAGCGGCACTGAAGCTTTCTTT
>TRBV30|-|-|TRBJ1-2
CAWSGVPDGYTF
TGTGCCTGGAGTGGGGTCCCGGATGGCTACACCTTC
>TRBV15|-|TRBD1|TRBJ2-1
CATSRDKTGNRASEQFF
TGTGCCACCAGCAGAGATAAGACAGGGAACCGCGCGAGTGAGCAGTTCTTC
>TRBV11-1|-|-|TRBJ1-1
CASSSTVEAFF
TGTGCCAGCAGCTCGACAGTTGAAGCTTTCTTT
>TRBV19|-|-|TRBJ1-1
CASSIPRTEAFF
TGTGCCAGTAGTATACCCCGTACTGAAGCTTTCTTT
>TRBV12-3/TRBV12-4|-|-|TRBJ1-5
CASSFGGNNQPQHF
TGTGCCAGCAGTTTTGGGGGGAACAATCAGCCCCAGCATTTT
>TRBV4-3|few|-|TRBJ1-1
CASSQDGPTEAFF
TGCGCCAGCAGCCAAGACGGACCCACTGAAGCTTTCTTT
>TRBV7-6|-|TRBD1|TRBJ2-7
CASSTRQGHLEKQYF
TGTGCCAGCAGCACCCGACAGGGGCACCTTGAGAAGCAGTACTTC
>TRBV9|-|-|TRBJ1-1
CASSVGGGSEAFF
TGTGCCAGCAGCGTAGGTGGAGGTTCTGAAGCTTTCTTT
>TRBV2|-|-|TRBJ1-2
CASRSNRRHNYGYTF
TGTGCCAGCAGATCAAATCGGAGACATAACTATGGCTACACCTTC
>TRBV3-1|-|-|TRBJ1-4
CASSQDSLLFGNNEKLFF
TGTGCCAGCAGCCAAGATTCCCTTCTTTTCGGAAATAATGAAAAACTGTTTTTT
>TRBV7-8|-|TRBD1|TRBJ2-5
CASSLGDRFQETQYF
TGTGCCAGCAGCTTAGGGGACAGGTTCCAAGAGACCCAGTACTTC
>TRBV6-5|-|TRBD1|TRBJ2-5
CASSLQGAAETQYF
TGTGCCAGCAGCCTACAGGGGGCTGCGGAGACCCAGTACTTC
>TRBV20-1|-|TRBD1|TRBJ2-7
CSASRQGPYEQYF
TGCAGTGCTAGCCGACAGGGTCCCTACGAGCAGTACTTC
>TRBV9|-|-|TRBJ2-3
CASSPGTQTLTDTQYF
TGTGCCAGCAGCCCGGGGACTCAGACACTCACAGATACGCAGTATTTT
>TRBV30|once|-|TRBJ2-2
CAWKAGVGGELFF
TGTGCCTGGAAAGCCGGGGTGGGCGGGGAGCTGTTTTTT
>TRBV12-3/TRBV12-4|-|TRBD2|TRBJ2-1
CASSLLGRLAGGYEQFF
TGTGCCAGCAGTTTATTGGGTCGGCTAGCGGGAGGGTATGAGCAGTTCTTC
>TRBV20-1|once|TRBD2|TRBJ2-1
CSARDLAGGPIEQFF
TGCAGTGCTAGAGATTTAGCGGGAGGGCCGATTGAGCAGTTCTTC
>TRBV7-8|once|-|TRBJ2-5
CASSLAADGETQYF
TGTGCCAGCAGCTTAGCGGCAGACGGGGAGACCCAGTACTTC
>TRBV6-2/TRBV6-3|-|-|TRBJ1-5
CASSYPTGYSNQPQHF
TGTGCCAGCAGTTACCCCACAGGGTATAGCAATCAGCCCCAGCATTTT